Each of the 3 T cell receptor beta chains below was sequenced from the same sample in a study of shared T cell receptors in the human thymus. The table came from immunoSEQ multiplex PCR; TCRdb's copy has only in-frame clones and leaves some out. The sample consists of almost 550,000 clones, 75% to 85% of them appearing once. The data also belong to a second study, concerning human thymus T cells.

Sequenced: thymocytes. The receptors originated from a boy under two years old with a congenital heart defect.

CDR3 nucleotides: TGTGCCAGCAGCTTACACGGTAATCAGCCCCAGCATTTT. It is translated as CASSLHGNQPQHF. The chain links TRBV7-3 to TRBJ1-5; D unresolved. Looked up from germline, CDR1 is SGHTA and CDR2 is FQGTGA. V lost 2 bases to trimming and J lost 4 bases, with 6 bases between them. The CDR3 loop spans 13 amino acids.

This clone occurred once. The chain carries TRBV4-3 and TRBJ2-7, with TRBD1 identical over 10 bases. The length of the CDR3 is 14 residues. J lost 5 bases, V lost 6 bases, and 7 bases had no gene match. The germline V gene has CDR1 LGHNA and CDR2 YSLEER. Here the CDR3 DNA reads TGCGCCAGCAGACCGGGACAGGGGACTCACGAGCAGTACTTC. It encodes CASRPGQGTHEQYF.

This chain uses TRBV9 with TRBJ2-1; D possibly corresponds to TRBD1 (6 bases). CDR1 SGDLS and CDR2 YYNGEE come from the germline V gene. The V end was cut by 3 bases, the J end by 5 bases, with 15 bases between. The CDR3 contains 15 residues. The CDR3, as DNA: TGTGCCAGCAGCGCTTTACCGGGACACCACAATGAGCAGTTCTTC. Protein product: CASSALPGHHNEQFF.